The 20 T cell receptor beta chains below all came from one sample that was sequenced in a study of memory CD4+ T cells and cytomegalovirus serostatus. The sort gate was single viable CD3+CD4+CD8-CD45RO+ cells for memory CD4+ T cells. Data came from immunoSEQ multiplex PCR; TCRdb stores just in-frame clones and leaves some out. Here the sample spans 45,000 to 65,000 clones, over 75% being singletons. The sequencing input was memory CD4+ T cells from blood. These receptors originate from an adult in good health and CMV-seronegative.

This chain connects TRBV7-6 to TRBJ2-7, with 9 bases aligning to TRBD2. CDR3 length: 16 residues. CDR1 is SGHVS, CDR2 FNYEAQ, per germline. Losses at the gene ends were 0 bases for V and 5 bases for J; bases not matched to a gene: 8. The CDR3 nucleotides read TGTGCCAGCAGCTTAGCCTCCAAGCAGCGGGGGGACGAGCAGTACTTC. It encodes CASSLASKQRGDEQYF. Complete variable domain (other parts from reference TRBV7-6 and TRBJ2-7): GAGVSQSPRYKVTKRGQDVALRCDPISGHVSLYWYRQALGQGPEFLTYFNYEAQQDKSGLPNDRFSAERPEGSISTLTIQRTEQRDSAMYRCASSLASKQRGDEQYFGPGTRLTVT.

The rearrangement links TRBV7-2 to TRBJ2-7; a weak D match, TRBD1 (5 bases). CDR1 SGHTA and CDR2 FQGNSA come from the germline V gene. V was trimmed by 2 bases and J by 3 bases, leaving 8 bases between them. The CDR3 is made up of 13 amino acids. The CDR3 loop reads CASSLNRNYEQYF. The CDR3 DNA reads as TGTGCCAGCAGCTTAAACAGGAACTACGAGCAGTACTTC.

The chain couples TRBV2 to TRBJ2-1; D is perhaps TRBD1 (6 bases). V lost 4 bases, J lost 7 bases, and 14 bases lay in between. The V gene's germline CDR1 is SNHLY and CDR2 FYNNEI. There are 14 residues in the CDR3. CDR3 in DNA: TGTGCCAGCAGTGGACTACAGGGTAGTAATGAGCAGTTCTTC. Protein sequence: CASSGLQGSNEQFF.

DNA of the CDR3: TGTGCCAGCAGCGGTGTGGGGTTAGGAGACACTGAAGCTTTCTTT. This gives the protein CASSGVGLGDTEAFF. The rearrangement joins TRBV7-8 to TRBJ1-1; D unresolved. Trimming pared 5 bases from V and 3 bases from J, leaving 16 bases between. This CDR3 spans 15 amino acids. Germline V gene lookup returns CDR1 SGHVS and CDR2 FQNEAQ.

The chain is built from TRBV20-1 and TRBJ2-7; maybe TRBD1 (6 bases). The V end was cut by 6 bases, the J end by 7 bases, with 13 bases between. CDR1 and CDR2 from the germline V gene are DFQATT and SNEGSKA (reference sequence). The CDR3 has 11 amino acids. The CDR3: CSAGDTWEQYF. In nucleotides, the CDR3 is TGCAGTGCGGGGGACACTTGGGAGCAGTACTTC.

This clone has only a few counts. The genes are TRBV7-8 and TRBJ1-2; maybe TRBD1 (5 bases). The germline V and J ends were trimmed by 4 bases and 1 base, with 13 bases remaining between them. The CDR3 length is 15 residues. Germline CDR1 is SGHVS and CDR2 is FQNEAQ. The DNA for the CDR3 is TGTGCCAGCAGCTCAGGGAAGGTTATTAACTATGGCTACACCTTC. Translated, it gives CASSSGKVINYGYTF.

The chain couples TRBV25-1 to TRBJ2-5, with D maybe TRBD2 (6 bases). Gene TRBJ2-7 matches the end of the DNA better, so the J call may be wrong. Germline values: CDR1 MGHDK, CDR2 SYGVNS. This CDR3 is built from 14 residues. The CDR3 here is CASTHSARGYEQYF. Here the CDR3 DNA reads TGTGCCAGCACCCATAGCGCTCGGGGGTACGAGCAGTACTTC.

The chain uses TRBV28 and TRBJ1-3, with 8 bases that match TRBD1. J lost 4 bases, V lost 4 bases, and 3 bases had no gene match. Per germline, CDR1 MDHEN and CDR2 SYDVKM. The CDR3 runs to 14 residues. The DNA for the CDR3 is TGTGCCAGCAGTTCCTGGACAGGGGGAAACACCATATATTTT. This encodes CASSSWTGGNTIYF.

This clone was recorded only once. DNA of the CDR3: TGTGCCAGCAGCTTATCGTTGGGACCCCAGCATTTT. Its protein product is CASSLSLGPQHF. The V and J genes are TRBV7-9 and TRBJ1-5; D ambiguous. Trimming removed 2 bases from V and 10 bases from J, with 9 bases in between. Per the germline V gene, CDR1 is SEHNR and CDR2 is FQNEAQ (reference sequence). This CDR3 region has 12 residues.

The chain combines TRBV5-1 with TRBJ1-2; D gene uncertain. Per the germline V gene, CDR1 is SGHRS and CDR2 is YFSETQ. The CDR3 has 13 amino acids. Trimming removed 2 bases at V and 8 bases at J, with 13 bases between. The CDR3 bases are TGCGCCAGCAGCTTCTCGACGCGGGAAGGCTACACCTTC. Its translation: CASSFSTREGYTF.

The V gene is TRBV21-1, the J gene TRBJ2-7. TRBV21-1 is tagged as a pseudogene. The CDR3 has 18 residues. The CDR3 loop is CASSKGPFSANYSYEQYF. Here the CDR3 DNA reads TGTGCCAGCAGCAAAGGACCCTTCTCCGCCAATTACTCCTACGAGCAGTACTTC.

J is TRBJ1-6 and V is TRBV7-2; possibly TRBD1 for D (6 bases). Germline-derived CDR1 and CDR2 are SGHTA and FQGNSA. Deletions cut 5 bases from V and 10 bases from J, with 12 bases between. This CDR3 has 13 amino acids. DNA for the CDR3: TGTGCCAGCAGCCCCCACAGGGAATCACCCCTCCACTTT. This codes for CASSPHRESPLHF. The full variable domain, its missing parts supplied by reference TRBV7-2 and TRBJ1-6, is GAGVSQSPSNKVTEKGKDVELRCDPISGHTALYWYRQSLGQGLEFLIYFQGNSAPDKSGLPSDRFSAERTGGSVSTLTIQRTQQEDSAVYLCASSPHRESPLHFGNGTRLTVT.

This clone was counted only a few times. V gene TRBV19 combines with J gene TRBJ1-2; D call uncertain. Germline values: CDR1 LNHDA, CDR2 SQIVND (reference sequence). This CDR3 comprises 16 residues. Trimming pared 5 bases from V and 1 base from J, leaving 17 bases between. The CDR3 nucleotides are TGTGCCAGTAGTCCCCTGAGGATCCTCCTTAACTATGGCTACACCTTC. Translating it yields CASSPLRILLNYGYTF.

The chain carries TRBV2 and TRBJ2-1; TRBD1 or TRBD2 may be the D gene (6 bases each). V lost 3 bases to trimming and J lost 7 bases, with 13 bases between them. The CDR3 runs to 14 residues. The germline V gene encodes CDR1 SNHLY and CDR2 FYNNEI. The DNA for the CDR3 is TGTGCCAGCAGTGATACAGGGCGGGAAAATGAGCAGTTCTTC. It is translated as CASSDTGRENEQFF.

The chain couples TRBV7-6 to TRBJ2-3; 9 bases align to TRBD1. CDR3 size: 17 residues. Trimming at V came to 4 bases and at J to 1 base, leaving 9 bases not matched to a gene. Germline V gene data show CDR1 as SGHVS and CDR2 as FNYEAQ. The CDR3 nucleotides are TGTGCCAGCAGCTCTATACAGGGGGCTCTCGGCACAGATACGCAGTATTTT. Amino acids: CASSSIQGALGTDTQYF.

The V gene is TRBV5-4, the J gene TRBJ1-5; D uncertain. Trimming took 5 bases from V and 0 from J, leaving 15 bases between them. The CDR3 covers 16 residues. The germline CDR1 and CDR2 sequences are SGHNT and YYREEE (reference sequence). As DNA, the CDR3 is TGTGCCAGCAGTCGATGGACGGATAATAGCAATCAGCCCCAGCATTTT. The encoded protein is CASSRWTDNSNQPQHF.

The chain joins TRBV4-1 to TRBJ2-1, with 8 bases fitting TRBD2. V lost 1 base and J lost 4; bases outside the gene matches: 3. Germline V gene data show CDR1 as MGHRA and CDR2 as YSYEKL. The CDR3 length is 15 residues. The CDR3 sequence is CASSQAGLGYNEQFF. The CDR3 DNA reads TGCGCCAGCAGCCAAGCGGGACTAGGTTACAATGAGCAGTTCTTC.

This chain connects TRBV28 to TRBJ1-2, with 7 bases that match TRBD1. There are 13 residues in the CDR3. Germline trimming cut 8 bases from V and 7 bases from J; bases unmatched to any gene: 10. CDR1 MDHEN and CDR2 SYDVKM come from the germline V gene. In nucleotides, the CDR3 is TGTGCCAGCTGCCCACAGGGGTGGGGTGGCTACACCTTC. Its translation is CASCPQGWGGYTF.

The chain joins TRBV5-7 to TRBJ2-7; 7 positions match TRBD1. TRBV5-7 is an open reading frame, and its role is uncertain. V shed 1 base, J shed 0 bases, and the junction held 4 bases outside the gene matches. The CDR3 loop spans 15 amino acids. DNA for the CDR3: TGTGCCAGCAGCTTGCTTGGGACAGACTCCTACGAGCAGTACTTC. It specifies CASSLLGTDSYEQYF.

J is TRBJ2-2 and V is TRBV7-2; no clear D gene. This CDR3 has 13 amino acids. CDR1 and CDR2 from the germline V gene are SGHTA and FQGNSA. The germline V and J ends were trimmed by 5 bases and 7 bases, with 11 bases remaining between them. DNA for the CDR3: TGTGCCAGCAGCATTAATACCAACGGGGAGCTGTTTTTT. Translating it yields CASSINTNGELFF. Based on the CDR3 plus reference TRBV7-2 and TRBJ2-2, the full variable domain is GAGVSQSPSNKVTEKGKDVELRCDPISGHTALYWYRQSLGQGLEFLIYFQGNSAPDKSGLPSDRFSAERTGGSVSTLTIQRTQQEDSAVYLCASSINTNGELFFGEGSRLTVL.